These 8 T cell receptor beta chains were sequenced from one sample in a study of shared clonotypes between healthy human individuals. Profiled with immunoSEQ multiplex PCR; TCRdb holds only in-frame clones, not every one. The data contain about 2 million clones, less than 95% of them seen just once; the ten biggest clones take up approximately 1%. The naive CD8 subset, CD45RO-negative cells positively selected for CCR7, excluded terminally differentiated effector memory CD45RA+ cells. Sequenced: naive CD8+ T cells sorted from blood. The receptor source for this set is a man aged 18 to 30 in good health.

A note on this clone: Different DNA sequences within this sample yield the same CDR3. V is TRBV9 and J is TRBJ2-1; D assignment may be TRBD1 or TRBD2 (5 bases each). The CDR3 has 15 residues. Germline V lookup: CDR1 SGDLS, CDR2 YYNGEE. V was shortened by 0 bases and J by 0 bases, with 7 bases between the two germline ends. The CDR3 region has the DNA TGTGCCAGCAGCGTAGATGGGGGCTCCTACAATGAGCAGTTCTTC. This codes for CASSVDGGSYNEQFF.

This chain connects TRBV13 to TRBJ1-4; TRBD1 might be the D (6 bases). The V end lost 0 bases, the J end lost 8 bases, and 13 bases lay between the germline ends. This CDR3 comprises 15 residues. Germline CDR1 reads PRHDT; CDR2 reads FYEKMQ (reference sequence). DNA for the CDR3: TGTGCCAGCAGCTTAGGGACAGGCTCGCGGGAAAAACTGTTTTTT. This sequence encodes CASSLGTGSREKLFF.

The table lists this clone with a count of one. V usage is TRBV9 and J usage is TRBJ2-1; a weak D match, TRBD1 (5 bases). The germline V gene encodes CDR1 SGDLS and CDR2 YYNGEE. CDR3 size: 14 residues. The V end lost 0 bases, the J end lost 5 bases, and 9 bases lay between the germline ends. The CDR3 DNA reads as TGTGCCAGCAGCGTAGGGGGCGAGAACAATGAGCAGTTCTTC. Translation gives CASSVGGENNEQFF.

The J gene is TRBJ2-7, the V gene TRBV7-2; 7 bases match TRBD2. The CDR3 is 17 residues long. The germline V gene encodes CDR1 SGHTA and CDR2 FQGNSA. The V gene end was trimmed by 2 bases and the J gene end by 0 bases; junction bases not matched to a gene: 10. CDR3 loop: CASSLSGGVRGSYEQYF. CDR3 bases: TGTGCCAGCAGCTTAAGTGGGGGGGTGCGGGGCTCCTACGAGCAGTACTTC.

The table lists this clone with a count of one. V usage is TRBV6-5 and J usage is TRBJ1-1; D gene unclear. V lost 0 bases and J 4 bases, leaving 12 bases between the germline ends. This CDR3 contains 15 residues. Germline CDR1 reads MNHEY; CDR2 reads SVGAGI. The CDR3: CASSYSEFTGTEAFF. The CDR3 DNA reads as TGTGCCAGCAGTTACTCAGAATTTACGGGCACTGAAGCTTTCTTT.

The chain's CDR3 is CASSTGGLGEQYF. As DNA, the CDR3 is TGTGCCAGCAGTACAGGGGGCCTCGGGGAGCAGTACTTC. This chain uses TRBV27 with TRBJ2-7, with TRBD1 identical over 9 bases. J gave up 7 bases and V 5 bases, and 6 bases lay outside the gene matches. CDR1 is MNHEY, CDR2 SMNVEV, per germline (reference sequence). The length of the CDR3 is 13 residues.

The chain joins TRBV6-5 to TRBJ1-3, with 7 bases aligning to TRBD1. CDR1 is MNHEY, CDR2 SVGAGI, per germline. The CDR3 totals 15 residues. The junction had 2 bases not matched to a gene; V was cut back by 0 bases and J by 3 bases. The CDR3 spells CASSYSQGGGNTIYF. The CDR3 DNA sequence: TGTGCCAGCAGTTACTCGCAGGGGGGTGGAAACACCATATATTTT.

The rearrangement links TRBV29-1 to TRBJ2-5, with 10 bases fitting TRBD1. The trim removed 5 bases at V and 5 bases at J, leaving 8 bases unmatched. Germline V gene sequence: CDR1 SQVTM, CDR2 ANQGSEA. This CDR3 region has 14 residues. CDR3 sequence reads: CSVHDRGRGETQYF. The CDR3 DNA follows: TGCAGCGTTCACGACAGGGGGCGCGGGGAGACCCAGTACTTC.